This T cell receptor beta chain was recovered during a study of T cells expressing NK-cell markers. After re-calling the 5' RACE reads, TCRdb lists one entry per CDR3 protein, DNA absent. The ten top clones account for approximately 4%, within a sample of 550,000 or so distinct CDR3 sequences. CDR3 size: 17 residues. The V gene's germline CDR1 is SEHNR and CDR2 FQNEAQ (reference sequence). Source material: blood T cells: a sorted CD56 or NKG2C T cell subset, CD4+ or CD8+ T cells, or bulk PBMC T cells (not recorded which). The chain combines TRBV7-9 with TRBJ2-1; TCRdb designates TRBD2, a call that cannot be tested without DNA. This receptor was obtained from a man between 18 and 29 years old in good health. CDR3 residues: CASSHFGGLADTNEQFF.